The rows below give T cell receptor beta chains drawn from one sample of a study of monozygotic twins with inflammatory bowel disease. One entry per CDR3 protein, without DNA, is what TCRdb gives after re-calling the 5' RACE reads. The sample data list a few hundred thousand distinct CDR3 sequences. The sample taken for sequencing was blood. The origin of the receptors is a human donor with ulcerative colitis or Crohn's disease, or a healthy co-twin of an affected twin (not recorded which). Both conserved end residues are part of each CDR3. The order of the fields is V gene, CDR3 length, J gene, CDR3 protein.

TRBV18	17	TRBJ2-7	CASSPNGSGRPPYEQYF
TRBV4-3	19	TRBJ1-3	CASSQAAGGQSLAGNTIYF
TRBV20-1	16	TRBJ2-4	CSASKAGGGPKNIQYF
TRBV27	15	TRBJ2-7	CASSLGADLLYEQYF
TRBV20-1	15	TRBJ2-7	CSARDGTSSSYEQYF
TRBV18	15	TRBJ2-1	CASSPPRGYVNEQFF
TRBV12-3/TRBV12-4	13	TRBJ1-2	CASSPWTGYGYTF
TRBV7-3	15	TRBJ1-1	CASSPSWGQGAEAFF
TRBV5-5	17	TRBJ1-3	CASSPGMGGDPGNTIYF
TRBV29-1	13	TRBJ2-4	CSVDVRAKNIQYF
TRBV12-3/TRBV12-4	14	TRBJ2-5	CASSHRTGEETQYF
TRBV11-2	16	TRBJ2-1	CASGPSGTSGYNEQFF
TRBV20-1	15	TRBJ1-6	CSASTGMSYNSPLHF
TRBV7-6	11	TRBJ1-1	CASSLEGRAFF
TRBV3-1	16	TRBJ1-4	CASSQDAPATNEKLFF
TRBV6-5	13	TRBJ2-7	CASGLISGYEQYF
TRBV27	15	TRBJ2-7	CASSLKGTQGYEQYF
TRBV11-1	16	TRBJ2-5	CASSVNTGWAIETQYF
TRBV20-1	14	TRBJ2-2	CSARGGRGTGELFF
TRBV7-9	14	TRBJ2-7	CASSFRDRNYEQYF
TRBV29-1	15	TRBJ2-7	CSVEGGGGLTYEQYF
TRBV12-3/TRBV12-4	15	TRBJ1-2	CASRVGLLSNYGYTF
TRBV11-1	14	TRBJ2-2	CASGTARDTGELFF
TRBV12-3/TRBV12-4	18	TRBJ2-4	CASRTGQGARVVKNIQYF
TRBV12-3/TRBV12-4	13	TRBJ2-7	CASSLERYYEQYF
TRBV6-2/TRBV6-3	17	TRBJ1-5	CASSYGLQGASNQPQHF
TRBV7-6	13	TRBJ2-7	CASSRDLYYEQYF
TRBV5-1	14	TRBJ2-5	CASSLDGPPETQYF
TRBV20-1	11	TRBJ2-7	CSARINGEQYF
TRBV4-3	15	TRBJ1-5	CASSLGVYSNQPQHF
TRBV4-3	17	TRBJ1-4	CASSPQGRGYGNEKLFF
TRBV5-1	16	TRBJ2-7	CASSLPAGGVSYEQYF
TRBV29-1	13	TRBJ1-1	CSVYGTENTEAFF
TRBV18	14	TRBJ1-1	CASSPPGRYTEAFF
TRBV5-1	18	TRBJ2-5	CASSFVPGQRRYEETQYF
TRBV5-6	15	TRBJ1-4	CASSSYRGRNEKLFF
TRBV19	18	TRBJ1-2	CASSIDQWSSSWDYGYTF
TRBV29-1	13	TRBJ2-4	CSVIPVAKNIQYF
TRBV19	15	TRBJ2-1	CASSIAPLDRGEQFF
TRBV28	16	TRBJ1-5	CASSLYTQIQGGAQHF
TRBV19	15	TRBJ1-5	CASSISGAGNQPQHF
TRBV7-6	14	TRBJ2-5	CASSFTGQEETQYF
TRBV6-2/TRBV6-3	17	TRBJ2-3	CASSSSHLRETTDTQYF
TRBV6-6	14	TRBJ1-6	CASRLQGDNSPLHF
TRBV5-1	15	TRBJ2-1	CASSFTSGVYNEQFF
TRBV9	16	TRBJ2-7	CASSVAPQADSYEQYF
TRBV5-1	15	TRBJ2-1	CASSLAASGGREQFF
TRBV6-1	15	TRBJ2-1	CASSETVGDYNEQFF
TRBV20-1	15	TRBJ2-2	CSAKPGQGRGGELFF
TRBV7-2	13	TRBJ2-5	CASSPSIQETQYF
TRBV5-8	16	TRBJ1-4	CASSFLQGRKGKTVFF
TRBV19	15	TRBJ1-2	CASSIQTGSSYGYTF
TRBV4-3	16	TRBJ2-7	CASSRLGTSGAYEQYF
TRBV5-1	14	TRBJ2-7	CASSFAGGPYEQYF